The entry below describes one T cell receptor (beta chain). The antigen is not known. Being one base from a much bigger clone, this may be a read error. This record comes from a study of spatial heterogeneity in lung cancer. Study details: Samples were donated by 72 untreated early-stage non-small cell lung cancer patients. Raw reads showed each unique TCR and UMI combination turning up more than ten times on average.

General observations from the study: Resection saw ubiquitous expanded tumor TCRs appear in blood more than follow-up did.

Germline V lookup: CDR1 MNHEY, CDR2 SMNVEV (reference sequence). The CDR3 consists of 12 residues. Described time point: blood at routine non-recurrence follow-up after resection. Extraction of whole RNA from tumor, nontumor lung or frozen PBMC preceded unsorted sequencing. Every TCR cDNA molecule bore its own unique molecular identifier. TCRdb independently ran MiXCR on the 5' RACE reads; one entry per CDR3 protein. Counted here are 95,000 to 130,000 distinct CDR3 sequences, 9.5% to 15% occurring once; the ten biggest clones make up approximately 16%. The clonotype was recovered from a male donor with early-stage non-small cell lung cancer. The rearrangement links TRBV27 to TRBJ2-1; D uncertain. The sequenced sample was PBMCs, obtained at follow-up. CDR3 nucleotides: TGTGCCAGCTGTTTCACGGGTAATGAGCAGTTCTTC. This encodes CASCFTGNEQFF.